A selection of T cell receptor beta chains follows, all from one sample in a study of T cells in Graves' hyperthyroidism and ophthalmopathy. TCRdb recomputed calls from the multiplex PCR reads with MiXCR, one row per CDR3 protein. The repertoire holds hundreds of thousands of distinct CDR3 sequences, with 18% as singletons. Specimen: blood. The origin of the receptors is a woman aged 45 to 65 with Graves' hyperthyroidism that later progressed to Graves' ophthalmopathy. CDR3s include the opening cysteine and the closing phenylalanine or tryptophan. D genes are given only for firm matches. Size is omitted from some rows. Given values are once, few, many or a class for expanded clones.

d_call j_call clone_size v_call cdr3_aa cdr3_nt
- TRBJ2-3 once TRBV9 CASSVEGYSSTDTQYF TGTGCCAGCAGCGTAGAAGGATATTCTAGCACAGATACGCAGTATTTT
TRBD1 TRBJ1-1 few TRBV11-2 CASSSQGLAFF TGTGCCAGCAGCTCACAGGGGCTGGCTTTCTTT
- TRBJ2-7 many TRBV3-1 CASSQGRRGHPYEQYF TGTGCCAGCAGCCAAGGGCGGCGGGGGCACCCGTACGAGCAGTACTTC
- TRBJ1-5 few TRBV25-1 CASRGGGLNQPQHF TGTGCCAGCAGGGGGGGGGGGTTAAATCAGCCCCAGCATTTT
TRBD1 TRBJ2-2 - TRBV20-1 CSASPGQFKTGELFF TGCAGTGCTTCTCCGGGACAGTTTAAAACCGGGGAGCTGTTTTTT
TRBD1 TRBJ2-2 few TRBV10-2 CASSWDRSNTGELFF TGCGCCAGCAGCTGGGACAGGTCCAACACCGGGGAGCTGTTTTTT
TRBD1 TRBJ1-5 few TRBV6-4 CASSAQTGGQPQHF TGTGCCAGCAGTGCCCAGACAGGGGGTCAGCCCCAGCATTTT
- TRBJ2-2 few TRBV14 CASRERNTGELFF TGTGCCAGCAGGGAAAGGAACACCGGGGAGCTGTTTTTT
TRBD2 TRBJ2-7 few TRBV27 CASSRAGGSYEQYF TGTGCCAGCAGTCGAGCGGGGGGCTCCTACGAGCAGTACTTC
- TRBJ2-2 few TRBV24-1 CATSEERGAGELFF TGTGCCACCAGTGAGGAAAGGGGGGCCGGGGAGCTGTTTTTT
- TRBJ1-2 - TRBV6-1 CASSLRGADYGYTF TGTGCCAGCAGTCTTAGAGGGGCAGACTATGGCTACACCTTC
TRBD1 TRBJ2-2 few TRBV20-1 CSARDIRQGASGELFF TGCAGTGCTAGAGATATAAGACAGGGGGCGTCCGGGGAGCTGTTTTTT
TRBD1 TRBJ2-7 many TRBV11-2 CASSSFGTGFYEQYF TGTGCCAGCAGCTCATTCGGGACAGGATTCTACGAGCAGTACTTC
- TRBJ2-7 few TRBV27 CASRPRAAYEQYF TGTGCCAGCAGGCCAAGGGCAGCCTACGAGCAGTACTTC
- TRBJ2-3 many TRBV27 CASSLVGASDTQYF TGTGCCAGCAGTTTGGTGGGGGCCTCAGATACGCAGTATTTT
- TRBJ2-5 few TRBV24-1 CATSDDRVSTETQYF TGTGCCACCAGTGATGATCGGGTTTCAACCGAGACCCAGTACTTC
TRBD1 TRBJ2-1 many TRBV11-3 CASSPGTGGSDEQFF TGTGCCAGCAGCCCCGGGACAGGAGGCAGTGATGAGCAGTTCTTC
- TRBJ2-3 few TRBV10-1 CASSEGGRGHYRTDTQYF TGCGCCAGCAGTGAGGGAGGTCGCGGACACTATCGCACAGATACGCAGTATTTT
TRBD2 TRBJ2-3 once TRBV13 CASSPSPGLAGTDTQYF TGTGCCAGCAGCCCCTCACCGGGACTAGCGGGCACAGATACGCAGTATTTT
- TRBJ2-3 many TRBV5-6 CASSGGTPTDTQYF TGTGCCAGCAGCGGGGGGACCCCCACAGATACGCAGTATTTT
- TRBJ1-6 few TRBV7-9 CASSLGRVPNSPLHF TGTGCCAGCAGCTTAGGGAGGGTACCAAATTCACCCCTCCACTTT
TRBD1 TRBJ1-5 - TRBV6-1 CASSPRQGMYQPQHF TGTGCCAGCAGTCCGAGACAGGGGATGTATCAGCCCCAGCATTTT
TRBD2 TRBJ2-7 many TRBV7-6 CASSPSGGPSSYEQYF TGTGCCAGCAGTCCAAGCGGGGGCCCCAGCTCCTACGAGCAGTACTTC
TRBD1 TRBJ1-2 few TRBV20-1 CSARDLTGGFYGYTF TGCAGTGCTAGAGATTTAACAGGGGGGTTCTATGGCTACACCTTC
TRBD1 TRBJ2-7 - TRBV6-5 CASSYSGTDGYEQYF TGTGCCAGCAGTTACTCCGGGACAGATGGTTACGAGCAGTACTTC
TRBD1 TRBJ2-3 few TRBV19 CASRDRGRGTDTQYF TGTGCCAGTAGGGACAGGGGTCGGGGCACAGATACGCAGTATTTT
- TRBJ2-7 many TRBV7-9 CASSSTGGGDYHEQYF TGTGCCAGCAGCTCCACGGGAGGGGGCGACTACCACGAGCAGTACTTC